The 14 T cell receptor beta chains in this list originate from one sample, sequenced in a study of OX40 agonist ivuxolimab in advanced cancers. Sequencing was performed with immunoSEQ multiplex PCR; in TCRdb, only in-frame clones are kept and a portion is missing. This sample carries 9,500 to 15,000 clones, just under 75% of them seen once, and the ten largest clones take approximately 26%. The specimen was CD4+ or CD8+ T cells sorted from blood, collected in a trial of the OX40 agonist ivuxolimab. These receptors were taken from an adult with an advanced solid tumor such as melanoma, head and neck, liver or kidney cancer.

The J gene is TRBJ2-5, the V gene TRBV19; D not certain. This CDR3 is built from 15 residues. Germline values: CDR1 LNHDA, CDR2 SQIVND (reference sequence). The V and J ends lost 7 bases and 0 bases respectively, with 15 bases between them. The CDR3 spells CASKGNHEYQETQYF. DNA for the CDR3: TGTGCCAGTAAAGGGAACCACGAGTACCAAGAGACCCAGTACTTC.

The CDR3 DNA reads as TGTGCCAGCAGTTTTGGGATCGGGGCGGGAGCTGACAATGAGCAGTTCTTC. It yields the protein CASSFGIGAGADNEQFF. The chain has TRBV28 and TRBJ2-1, with 7 bases identical to TRBD2. The CDR3 loop spans 17 amino acids. Trimming cost V 3 bases and J 5 bases; bases outside gene matches: 13. Per the germline V gene, CDR1 is MDHEN and CDR2 is SYDVKM. Filled out from reference TRBV28 and TRBJ2-1, the complete variable domain reads DVKVTQSSRYLVKRTGEKVFLECVQDMDHENMFWYRQDPGLGLRLIYFSYDVKMKEKGDIPEGYSVSREKKERFSLILESASTNQTSMYLCASSFGIGAGADNEQFFGPGTRLTVL.

The chain has TRBV14 and TRBJ1-6, with 8 bases matching TRBD1. Germline V gives CDR1 SGHDN, CDR2 FVKESK. Losses at the gene ends were 0 bases for V and 8 bases for J; bases not matched to a gene: 3. The CDR3 runs 15 residues. The CDR3 loop reads CASSQERQGYSPLHF. The CDR3 DNA reads as TGTGCCAGCAGCCAAGAAAGACAGGGGTATTCACCCCTCCACTTT.

The chain combines TRBV7-9 with TRBJ2-1; 7 bases align to TRBD1. Germline V gene sequence: CDR1 SEHNR, CDR2 FQNEAQ (reference sequence). V trimming: 5 bases; J trimming: 4 bases; junction bases outside the gene matches: 5. This CDR3 region has 14 residues. The CDR3 reads CASSHRDSYNEQFF. Here the CDR3 DNA reads TGTGCCAGCAGCCACCGGGACAGTTACAATGAGCAGTTCTTC.

DNA for the CDR3: TGTGCCAGTACCCTTAGCGGAGCTAGCACAGATACGCAGTATTTT. It is translated as CASTLSGASTDTQYF. This chain joins TRBV19 and TRBJ2-3, with a weak D call TRBD2 (6 bases). This CDR3 contains 15 residues. The ends were cut back, 7 bases at V and 0 bases at J, with 14 bases in the middle. Germline CDR1 is LNHDA and CDR2 is SQIVND (reference sequence).

This chain links TRBV7-6 with TRBJ1-4; D not certain. This CDR3 has 15 residues. Trimming pared 5 bases from V and 4 bases from J, leaving 14 bases between. Germline CDR1 reads SGHVS; CDR2 reads FNYEAQ. The CDR3 loop is CASSLSWGINEKLFF. The CDR3 DNA sequence: TGTGCCAGCAGCCTGAGCTGGGGTATTAATGAAAAACTGTTTTTT.

J is TRBJ1-1 and V is TRBV6-6, with a weak D call TRBD1 (5 bases). Germline V gene sequence: CDR1 MNHNY, CDR2 SVGAGI (reference sequence). The V and J ends lost 0 bases and 0 bases respectively, with 8 bases between them. The CDR3 is made up of 15 amino acids. CDR3 DNA: TGTGCCAGCAGTTACTCAGGGGTCATGAACACTGAAGCTTTCTTT. It codes for CASSYSGVMNTEAFF.

The chain links TRBV6-1 to TRBJ1-1; TRBD1 is a possible D gene (6 bases). The CDR3 is 15 residues long. Germline loops: CDR1 MNHNS, CDR2 SASEGT. Trimming took off 8 bases at V and 4 bases at J, with 20 bases between the two ends. This chain's CDR3 is CASGRLQGPTTEAFF. The CDR3, as DNA: TGTGCCAGCGGACGGCTGCAGGGGCCGACCACTGAAGCTTTCTTT.

A few counts support this clone. The V call is TRBV6-5, the J call TRBJ2-7, with D uncertain. Germline assignment: CDR1 MNHEY and CDR2 SVGAGI. This CDR3 region has 14 residues. V was cut by 2 bases and J by 2 bases, with 10 bases left in between. The CDR3 DNA follows: TGTGCCAGCAGTTACCGTGGGTTGCCCTACGAGCAGTACTTC. This translates into CASSYRGLPYEQYF.

This chain joins TRBV5-4 and TRBJ2-7, with TRBD1 matching over 9 bases. Losses at the gene ends were 4 bases for V and 7 bases for J; bases not matched to a gene: 6. The CDR3 has 13 amino acids. Germline assignment: CDR1 SGHNT and CDR2 YYREEE (reference sequence). The CDR3 DNA reads as TGTGCCAGCAGCGCGGACAGGGGCAGGGAGCAGTACTTC. It specifies CASSADRGREQYF.

The gene calls are TRBV23-1 and TRBJ2-3, with 7 bases fitting TRBD1. TRBV23-1 is classed as an ORF, of uncertain function. Trimming cost V 7 bases and J 3 bases; bases outside gene matches: 10. The CDR3 totals 15 residues. Here the CDR3 DNA reads TGCGCCAGCAAATGCCGACAGGGTGGGACAGATACGCAGTATTTT. This encodes CASKCRQGGTDTQYF.

Here the CDR3 reads CASRQTGFYEQYF. The CDR3 DNA sequence: TGTGCCAGCAGGCAGACAGGGTTCTACGAGCAGTACTTC. The chain has TRBV27 and TRBJ2-7; 7 bases line up with TRBD1. The germline gives CDR1 MNHEY, CDR2 SMNVEV (reference sequence). V lost 6 bases to trimming and J lost 3 bases; unmatched junction nucleotides: 5. CDR3 size: 13 residues.

V usage is TRBV30 and J usage is TRBJ2-7; 7 nucleotides match TRBD2. The junction had 1 base not matched to a gene; V was cut back by 5 bases and J by 0 bases. This CDR3 has 12 amino acids. Germline-derived CDR1 and CDR2 are GTSNPN and SVGIG (reference sequence). The CDR3 region has the DNA TGTGCCTGGGGGGACTACTCCTACGAGCAGTACTTC. Translation: CAWGDYSYEQYF.

The chain carries TRBV5-8 and TRBJ2-7, with 10 positions matching TRBD2. The CDR3 has 15 amino acids. CDR1 SGHTS and CDR2 YDEGEE come from the germline V gene. Trimming removed 0 bases from V and 3 bases from J; junction bases left unmatched: 3. The CDR3 DNA reads as TGTGCCAGCAGCTTGGGTCCTAGCGGGGGCTACGAGCAGTACTTC. It codes for CASSLGPSGGYEQYF. Full variable domain (missing parts from reference TRBV5-8 and TRBJ2-7): EAGVTQSPTHLIKTRGQQATLRCSPISGHTSVYWYQQALGLGLQFLLWYDEGEERNRGNFPPRFSGRQFPNYSSELNVNALELEDSALYLCASSLGPSGGYEQYFGPGTRLTVT.